This record looks at one TCR beta chain sequence and its context. Its antigen is still unknown. These data belong to a study of T cell clusters in autoimmune cytopenias. Broader study findings: Active autoimmune hepatitis patients had almost three-fold fewer exclusive TRB clusters than healthy donors. No cluster-lack signature appeared between secondary cytopenia and chronic lymphocytic leukemia patients, apparently due to lymphoma masking. Primary autoimmune cytopenia patients appeared to lack physiological T cell clusters present in healthy donors.

One tube held mixed TRB-A and TRB-B primer pools for touch-down PCR. TCRdb derives one entry per CDR3 protein from the multiplex PCR reads, leaving out DNA. The sample yields more than 13,000 distinct CDR3 sequences, of which the top ten take up around 2%. The CDR3 is 16 residues long. The germline V gene has CDR1 MRHNA and CDR2 SNTAGT. Each sample's input was 250 ng genomic DNA, some 38,000 genome equivalents. The V gene is TRBV6-4, the J gene TRBJ1-5; TCRdb lists TRBD1, though no DNA is available to test this call. The sequenced sample was peripheral blood. The TCR sequence derives from a human donor with an autoimmune cytopenia or autoimmune hepatitis (not recorded which). CDR3 protein: CASSSSTGASNQPQHF.